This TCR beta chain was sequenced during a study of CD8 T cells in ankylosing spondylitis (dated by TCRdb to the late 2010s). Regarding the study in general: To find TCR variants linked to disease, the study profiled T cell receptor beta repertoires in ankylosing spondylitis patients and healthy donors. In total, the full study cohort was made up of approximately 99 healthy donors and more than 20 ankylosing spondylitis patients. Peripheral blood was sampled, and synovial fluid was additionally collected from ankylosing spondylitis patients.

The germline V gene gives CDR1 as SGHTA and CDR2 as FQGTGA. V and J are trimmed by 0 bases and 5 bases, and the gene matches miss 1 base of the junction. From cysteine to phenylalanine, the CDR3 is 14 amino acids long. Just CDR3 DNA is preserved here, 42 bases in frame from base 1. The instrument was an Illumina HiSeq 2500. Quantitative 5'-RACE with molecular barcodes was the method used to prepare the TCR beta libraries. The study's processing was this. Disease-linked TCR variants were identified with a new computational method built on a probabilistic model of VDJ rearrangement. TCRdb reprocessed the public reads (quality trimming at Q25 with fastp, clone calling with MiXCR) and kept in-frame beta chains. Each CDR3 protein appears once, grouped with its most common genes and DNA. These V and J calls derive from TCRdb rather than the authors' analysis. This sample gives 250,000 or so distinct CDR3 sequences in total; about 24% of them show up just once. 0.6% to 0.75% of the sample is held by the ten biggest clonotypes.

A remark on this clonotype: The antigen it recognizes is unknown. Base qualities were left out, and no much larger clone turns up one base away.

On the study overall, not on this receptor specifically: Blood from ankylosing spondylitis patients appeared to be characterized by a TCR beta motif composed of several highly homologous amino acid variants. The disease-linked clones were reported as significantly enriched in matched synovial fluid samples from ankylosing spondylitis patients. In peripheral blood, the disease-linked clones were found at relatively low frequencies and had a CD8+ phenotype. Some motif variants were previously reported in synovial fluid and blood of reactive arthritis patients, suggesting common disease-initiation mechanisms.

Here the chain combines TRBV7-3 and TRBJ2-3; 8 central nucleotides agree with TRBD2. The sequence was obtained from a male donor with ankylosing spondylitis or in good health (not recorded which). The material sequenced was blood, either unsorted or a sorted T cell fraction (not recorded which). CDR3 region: CASSLTGGVDTQYF. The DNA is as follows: TGTGCCAGCAGCTTAACCGGGGGGGTAGATACGCAGTATTTT.